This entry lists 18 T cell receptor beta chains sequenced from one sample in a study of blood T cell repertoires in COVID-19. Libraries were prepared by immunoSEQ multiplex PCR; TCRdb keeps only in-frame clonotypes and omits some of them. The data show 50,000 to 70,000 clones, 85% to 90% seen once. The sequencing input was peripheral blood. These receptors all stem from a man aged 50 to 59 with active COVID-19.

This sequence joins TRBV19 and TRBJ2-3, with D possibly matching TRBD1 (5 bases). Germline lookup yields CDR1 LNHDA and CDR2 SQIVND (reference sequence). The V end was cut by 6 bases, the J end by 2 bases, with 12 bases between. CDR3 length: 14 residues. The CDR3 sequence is CASRLQGATDTQYF. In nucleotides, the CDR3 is TGTGCCAGTAGACTCCAGGGCGCCACAGATACGCAGTATTTT.

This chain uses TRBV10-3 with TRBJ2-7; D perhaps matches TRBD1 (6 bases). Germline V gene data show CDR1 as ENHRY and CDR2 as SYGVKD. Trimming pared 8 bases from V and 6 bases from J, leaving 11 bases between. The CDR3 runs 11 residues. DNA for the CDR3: TGTGCCATCGGCCTAGGGGGCGAGCAGTACTTC. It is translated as CAIGLGGEQYF.

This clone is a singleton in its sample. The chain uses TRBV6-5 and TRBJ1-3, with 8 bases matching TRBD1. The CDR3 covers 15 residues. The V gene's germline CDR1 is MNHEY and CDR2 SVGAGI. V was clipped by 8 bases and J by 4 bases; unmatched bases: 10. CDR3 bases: TGTGCCAGCCGGGGGAGGACAGGGTCCGGAAACACCATATATTTT. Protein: CASRGRTGSGNTIYF.

The CDR3 region has the DNA TGTGCCAGTAGTCGGCGGGGTGGGGGAAACACTGAAGCTTTCTTT. It codes for CASSRRGGGNTEAFF. V and J are TRBV19 and TRBJ1-1; tentatively, D is TRBD1 (5 bases). From germline, CDR1 is LNHDA and CDR2 SQIVND (reference sequence). The CDR3 spans 15 residues. The V end lost 5 bases, the J end lost 2 bases, and 15 bases lay between the germline ends.

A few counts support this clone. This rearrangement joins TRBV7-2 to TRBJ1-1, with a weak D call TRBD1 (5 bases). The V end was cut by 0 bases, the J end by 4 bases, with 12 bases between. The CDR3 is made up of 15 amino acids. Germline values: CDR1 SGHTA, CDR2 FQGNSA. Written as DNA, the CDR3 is TGTGCCAGCAGCTTAGCGGGGATTGGGGCCACTGAAGCTTTCTTT. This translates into CASSLAGIGATEAFF.

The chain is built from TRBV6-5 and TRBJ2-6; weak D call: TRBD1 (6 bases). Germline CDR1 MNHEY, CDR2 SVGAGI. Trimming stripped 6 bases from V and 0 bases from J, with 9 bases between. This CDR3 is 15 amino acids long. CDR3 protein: CASRQGISGANVLTF. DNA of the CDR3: TGTGCCAGCAGACAGGGTATCTCTGGGGCCAACGTCCTGACTTTC.

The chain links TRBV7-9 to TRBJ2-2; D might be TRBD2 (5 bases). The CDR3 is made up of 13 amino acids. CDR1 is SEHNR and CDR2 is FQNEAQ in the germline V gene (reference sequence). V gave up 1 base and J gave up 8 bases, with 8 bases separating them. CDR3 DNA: TGTGCCAGCAGCTTAGTCGGGATTGGGGAGCTGTTTTTT. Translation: CASSLVGIGELFF. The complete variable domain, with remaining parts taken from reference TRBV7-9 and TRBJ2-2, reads DTGVSQNPRHKITKRGQNVTFRCDPISEHNRLYWYRQTLGQGPEFLTYFQNEAQLEKSRLLSDRFSAERPKGSFSTLEIQRTEQGDSAMYLCASSLVGIGELFFGEGSRLTVL.

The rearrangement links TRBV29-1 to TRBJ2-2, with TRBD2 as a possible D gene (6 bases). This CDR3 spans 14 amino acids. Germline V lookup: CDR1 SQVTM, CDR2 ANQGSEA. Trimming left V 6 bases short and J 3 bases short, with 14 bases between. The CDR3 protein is CSVGSLIDTGELFF. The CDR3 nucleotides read TGCAGCGTCGGGAGCCTAATAGACACCGGGGAGCTGTTTTTT.

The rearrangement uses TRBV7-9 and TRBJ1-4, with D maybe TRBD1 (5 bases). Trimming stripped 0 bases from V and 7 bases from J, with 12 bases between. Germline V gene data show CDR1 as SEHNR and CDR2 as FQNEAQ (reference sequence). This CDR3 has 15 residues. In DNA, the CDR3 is TGTGCCAGCAGCTTAGCTTTGGGCGGGGGTGAAAAACTGTTTTTT. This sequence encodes CASSLALGGGEKLFF.

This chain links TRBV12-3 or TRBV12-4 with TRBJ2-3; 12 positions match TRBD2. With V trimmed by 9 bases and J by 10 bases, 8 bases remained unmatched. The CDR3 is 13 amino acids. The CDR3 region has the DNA TGTGCCAGTTTGCCGGGACTAGCGGGCCCGCAGTATTTT. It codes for CASLPGLAGPQYF.

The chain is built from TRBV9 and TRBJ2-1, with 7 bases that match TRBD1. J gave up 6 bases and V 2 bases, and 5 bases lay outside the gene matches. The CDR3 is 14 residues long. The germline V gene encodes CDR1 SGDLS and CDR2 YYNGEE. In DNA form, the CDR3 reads TGTGCCAGCAGCGTTCGACAGGGTGGCAATGAGCAGTTCTTC. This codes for CASSVRQGGNEQFF.

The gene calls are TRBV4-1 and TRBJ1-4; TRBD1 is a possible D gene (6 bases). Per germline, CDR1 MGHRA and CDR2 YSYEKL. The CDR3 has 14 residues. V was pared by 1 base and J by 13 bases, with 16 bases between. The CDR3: CASSQGENREGLFF. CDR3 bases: TGCGCCAGCAGCCAAGGTGAAAACAGGGAGGGACTGTTTTTT.

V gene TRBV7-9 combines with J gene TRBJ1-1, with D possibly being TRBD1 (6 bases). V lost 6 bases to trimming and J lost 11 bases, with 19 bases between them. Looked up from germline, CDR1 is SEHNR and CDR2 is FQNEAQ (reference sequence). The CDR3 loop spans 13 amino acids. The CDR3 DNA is TGTGCCAGCAGTGCTTTTATAGGACAGACGGCTTTCTTT. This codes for CASSAFIGQTAFF.

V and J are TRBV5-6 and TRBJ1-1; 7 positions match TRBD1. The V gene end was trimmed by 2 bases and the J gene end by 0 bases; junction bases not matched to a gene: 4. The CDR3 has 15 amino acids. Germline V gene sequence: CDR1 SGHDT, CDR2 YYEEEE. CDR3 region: CASSFGQDMNTEAFF. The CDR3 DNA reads TGTGCCAGCAGCTTTGGACAGGACATGAACACTGAAGCTTTCTTT.

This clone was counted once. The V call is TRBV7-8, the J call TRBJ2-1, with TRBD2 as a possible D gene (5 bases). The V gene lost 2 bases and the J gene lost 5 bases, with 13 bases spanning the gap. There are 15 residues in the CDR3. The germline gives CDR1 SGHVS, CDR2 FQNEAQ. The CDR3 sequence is CASSLRGLNDNEQFF. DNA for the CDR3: TGTGCCAGCAGCTTACGAGGACTGAACGACAATGAGCAGTTCTTC.

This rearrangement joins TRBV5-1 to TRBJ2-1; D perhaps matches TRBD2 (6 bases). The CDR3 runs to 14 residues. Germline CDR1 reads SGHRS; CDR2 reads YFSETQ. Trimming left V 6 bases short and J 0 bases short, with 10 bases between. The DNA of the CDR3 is TGCGCCAGCACGCAGGAGGGCTCCTACAATGAGCAGTTCTTC. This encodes CASTQEGSYNEQFF.

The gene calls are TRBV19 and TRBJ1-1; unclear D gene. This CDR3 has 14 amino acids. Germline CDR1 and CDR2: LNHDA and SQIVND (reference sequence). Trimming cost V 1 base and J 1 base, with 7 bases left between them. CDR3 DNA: TGTGCCAGTAGTATAGGGGCTGCGAACACTGAAGCTTTCTTT. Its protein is CASSIGAANTEAFF.

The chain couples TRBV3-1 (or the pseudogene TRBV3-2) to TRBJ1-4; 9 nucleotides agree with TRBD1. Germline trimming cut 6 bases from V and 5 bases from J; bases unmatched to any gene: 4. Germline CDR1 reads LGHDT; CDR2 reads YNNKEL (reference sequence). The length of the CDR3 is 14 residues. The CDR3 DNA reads TGTGCCAGCAGACGTGACAGGGGGAATGAAAAACTGTTTTTT. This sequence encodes CASRRDRGNEKLFF.